This note documents a single T cell receptor (beta chain) sequence. The sample belongs to a study of technical replicates of blood from four donors. The data were produced by immunoSEQ multiplex PCR, yet TCRdb's version contains in-frame clones alone and is incomplete. The repertoire consists of about 94,000 clones, with almost 96% occurring once and the leading ten covering about 0.21%. The sample consisted of T cells isolated from PBMCs. This TCR derives from a human donor in good health.

The CDR3 DNA is TGTGCCAGTAGTATAGATCCCCCCATGTCACCCCTCCACTTT. The encoded protein is CASSIDPPMSPLHF. The chain joins TRBV19 to TRBJ1-6; D is undetermined. Trimming cost V 0 bases and J 10 bases, with 10 bases left between them. In germline, CDR1 is LNHDA, CDR2 SQIVND (reference sequence). The CDR3 totals 14 residues.